This T cell receptor beta chain came from a study of blood T cell repertoires in COVID-19. Study as a whole: Both acute and convalescent COVID-19 samples were obtained from the United States, Italy and Spain. PBMCs, B-cell-depleted T cells, or T cells provided the cDNA or gDNA that made up the material.

Per germline, CDR1 PRHDT and CDR2 FYEKMQ (reference sequence). Trimming pared 6 bases from V and 6 bases from J, leaving 18 bases between. This CDR3 is 15 amino acids long. The protocol was immunoSEQ multiplex PCR, while the TCRdb copy is restricted to in-frame clones and leaves out a portion. Among roughly 520,000 clones listed, around 89% were seen once. Participants were aged roughly 18 to 100 years from roughly 26 US areas. Clinical histories supplied by participants themselves formed the basis of cohort assignment. This clonotype was sampled from a woman aged 40 to 50 who had recovered from COVID-19. The V and J genes are TRBV13 and TRBJ2-1; D unresolved. Sample: PBMCs or T cells enriched from blood (not recorded which). The CDR3 loop reads CASSNGRSRSNEQFF. DNA of the CDR3: TGTGCCAGCAGTAACGGCCGGTCGAGGAGCAATGAGCAGTTCTTC.